These 13 T cell receptor beta chains share one sample of origin, sequenced in a study of blood T cell repertoires in COVID-19 (TCRdb year 2020). Library construction relied on the immunoSEQ multiplex PCR assay. In TCRdb, the immuneACCESS table is reduced to in-frame sequences with V and J assigned. These tables do not hold every clone; where another copy was compared, an unresolved V gene accounts for under half, and the others remain unexplained. This sample holds 250,000 to 350,000 clones; 88% were observed only once. Approximately 11% of the sample lies in the top ten. The sample consisted of peripheral blood. These receptors originate from a woman under 40 with COVID-19, enrolled during active disease.

This clone was counted only a few times. The rearrangement joins TRBV2 to TRBJ1-5; D is ambiguous. The CDR3 length is 14 residues. The V end was cut by 6 bases, the J end by 0 bases, with 9 bases between. CDR1 and CDR2 from the germline V gene are SNHLY and FYNNEI. The CDR3 sequence: CASRFQNSNQPQHF. CDR3 DNA sequence: TGTGCCAGCAGGTTTCAGAATAGCAATCAGCCCCAGCATTTT.

This chain links TRBV11-2 with TRBJ2-3, with 8 bases fitting TRBD2. Looked up from germline, CDR1 is SGHAT and CDR2 is FQNNGV. The CDR3 totals 15 residues. Trimming cost V 2 bases and J 0 bases; bases outside gene matches: 1. CDR3 in DNA: TGTGCCAGCAGCTTAACGGGAGGGAGCACAGATACGCAGTATTTT. It codes for CASSLTGGSTDTQYF.

This clone has a single count. This sequence joins TRBV6-4 and TRBJ2-3; D unresolved. The germline V gene has CDR1 MRHNA and CDR2 SNTAGT. The V gene lost 3 bases and the J gene lost 0 bases, with 7 bases spanning the gap. CDR3 length equals 14 residues. In DNA form, the CDR3 reads TGTGCCAGCAGTGAAAGAACAAGCACAGATACGCAGTATTTT. Protein product: CASSERTSTDTQYF.

Concerning this clone: Other nucleotide sequences from this sample produce the same CDR3. This chain links TRBV19 with TRBJ2-7, with TRBD1 matching over 9 bases. This CDR3 region has 13 residues. J lost 4 bases, V lost 3 bases, and 1 base had no gene match. The V gene's germline CDR1 is LNHDA and CDR2 SQIVND (reference sequence). In DNA form, the CDR3 reads TGTGCCAGTAGTATGGACAGGGGTTACGAGCAGTACTTC. It is translated as CASSMDRGYEQYF. The full variable domain, completed using reference TRBV19 and TRBJ2-7, is DGGITQSPKYLFRKEGQNVTLSCEQNLNHDAMYWYRQDPGQGLRLIYYSQIVNDFQKGDIAEGYSVSREKKESFPLTVTSAQKNPTAFYLCASSMDRGYEQYFGPGTRLTVT.

The CDR3 is CASSQGQLNTEAFF. CDR3 bases: TGTGCCAGCAGCCAGGGACAGTTGAACACTGAAGCTTTCTTT. V and J are TRBV16 and TRBJ1-1; 7 bases are shared with TRBD1. The CDR3 loop spans 14 amino acids. J lost 0 bases, V lost 3 bases, and 1 base had no gene match. Germline V gives CDR1 KGHSY, CDR2 FQNENV.

The chain recombines TRBV19 with TRBJ1-5; TRBD1 aligns across 7 bases. CDR3 length: 15 amino acids. Losses at the gene ends were 7 bases for V and 3 bases for J; bases not matched to a gene: 9. Germline V gene data show CDR1 as LNHDA and CDR2 as SQIVND (reference sequence). CDR3 in amino acids: CASTLQGMDNQPQHF. CDR3 in DNA: TGTGCCAGTACCCTACAGGGGATGGACAATCAGCCCCAGCATTTT.

The chain links TRBV7-2 to TRBJ2-5; perhaps TRBD2 as D (6 bases). There are 15 residues in the CDR3. Per germline, CDR1 SGHTA and CDR2 FQGNSA. With 1 base removed from V and 6 bases from J, the gap between germline ends came to 15 bases. The CDR3 DNA is TGTGCCAGCAGCTTAGACGGGTCGGGAGCGAAGACCCAGTACTTC. This sequence encodes CASSLDGSGAKTQYF.

The chain is built from TRBV10-2 and TRBJ1-5; TRBD1 matches at 8 bases. The ends lost 4 bases at V and 6 bases at J; junction bases unmatched: 5. CDR1 and CDR2 (germline): WSHSY, SAAADI. This CDR3 region has 14 residues. This CDR3 reads CASSGQGASQPQHF. The CDR3 bases are TGCGCCAGCAGTGGGCAGGGGGCCTCTCAGCCCCAGCATTTT.

The J gene is TRBJ1-2, the V gene TRBV29-1, with D tentatively TRBD1 (5 bases). Trimming removed 2 bases from V and 5 bases from J, with 6 bases in between. This CDR3 comprises 11 residues. Germline V lookup: CDR1 SQVTM, CDR2 ANQGSEA. The CDR3 DNA reads TGCAGCGTTGAAAAGGGGTATGGCTACACCTTC. It yields the protein CSVEKGYGYTF.

The chain is built from TRBV7-2 and TRBJ2-2; D possibly corresponds to TRBD1 (7 bases). Germline CDR1 reads SGHTA; CDR2 reads FQGNSA. V gave up 0 bases and J gave up 6 bases, with 20 bases separating them. The length of the CDR3 is 18 residues. The CDR3 loop is CASSLARWSQGGAGELFF. The CDR3 DNA reads TGTGCCAGCAGCTTAGCTCGATGGAGCCAGGGGGGCGCCGGGGAGCTGTTTTTT. Filled out from reference TRBV7-2 and TRBJ2-2, the complete variable domain reads GAGVSQSPSNKVTEKGKDVELRCDPISGHTALYWYRQSLGQGLEFLIYFQGNSAPDKSGLPSDRFSAERTGGSVSTLTIQRTQQEDSAVYLCASSLARWSQGGAGELFFGEGSRLTVL.

The chain carries TRBV6-2 or TRBV6-3 and TRBJ1-1; 9 nucleotides align to TRBD1. CDR1 is MNHEY, CDR2 SVGEGT, per germline. Trimming took 0 bases from V and 4 from J; bases not matched to a gene: 6. This CDR3 has 16 amino acids. The CDR3 sequence: CASSYSTGGEGTEAFF. As DNA, the CDR3 is TGTGCCAGCAGTTACTCTACAGGGGGCGAGGGCACTGAAGCTTTCTTT.

This clone was found once. The gene calls are TRBV12-5 and TRBJ2-1, with TRBD2 matching over 11 bases. The CDR3 extends over 17 amino acids. Per germline, CDR1 LGHNT and CDR2 FRNRAP. Trimming cost V 5 bases and J 8 bases; bases outside gene matches: 14. The CDR3 reads CASGNPRLAGWGYEQFF. The CDR3 bases are TGTGCTAGTGGTAACCCCCGACTAGCGGGATGGGGCTATGAGCAGTTCTTC.

This rearrangement joins TRBV10-3 to TRBJ2-1; 9 bases fit TRBD2. Per germline, CDR1 ENHRY and CDR2 SYGVKD. The CDR3 length is 14 residues. V was pared by 3 bases and J by 10 bases, with 7 bases of the junction left unmatched. The CDR3 nucleotides are TGTGCCATCAGTGACAGGGCGGGAGGGATAGAGCAGTTCTTC. Amino acids: CAISDRAGGIEQFF.